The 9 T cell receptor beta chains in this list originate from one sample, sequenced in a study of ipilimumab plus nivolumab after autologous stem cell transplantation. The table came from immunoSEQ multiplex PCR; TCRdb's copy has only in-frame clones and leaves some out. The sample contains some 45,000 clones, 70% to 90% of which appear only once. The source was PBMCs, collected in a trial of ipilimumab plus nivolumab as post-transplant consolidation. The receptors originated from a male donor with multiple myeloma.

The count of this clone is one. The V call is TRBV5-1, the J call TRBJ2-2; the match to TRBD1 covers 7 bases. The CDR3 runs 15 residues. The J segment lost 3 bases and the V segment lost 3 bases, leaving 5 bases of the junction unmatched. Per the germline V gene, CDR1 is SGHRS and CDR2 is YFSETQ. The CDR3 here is CASSWHRGDTGELFF. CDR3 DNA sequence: TGCGCCAGCAGCTGGCACAGGGGAGACACCGGGGAGCTGTTTTTT.

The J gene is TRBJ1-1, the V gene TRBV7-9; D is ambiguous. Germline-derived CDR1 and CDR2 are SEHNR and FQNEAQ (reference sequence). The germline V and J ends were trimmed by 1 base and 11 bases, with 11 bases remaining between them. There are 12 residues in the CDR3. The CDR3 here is CASSLGADRAFF. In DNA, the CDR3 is TGTGCCAGCAGCTTAGGGGCCGATAGGGCTTTCTTT.

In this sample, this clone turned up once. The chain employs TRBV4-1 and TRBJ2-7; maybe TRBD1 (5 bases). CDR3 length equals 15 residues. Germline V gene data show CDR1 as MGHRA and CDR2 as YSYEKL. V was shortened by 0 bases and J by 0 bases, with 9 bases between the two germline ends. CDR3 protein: CASSQDYQGSYEQYF. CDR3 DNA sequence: TGCGCCAGCAGCCAAGATTATCAGGGCTCCTACGAGCAGTACTTC.

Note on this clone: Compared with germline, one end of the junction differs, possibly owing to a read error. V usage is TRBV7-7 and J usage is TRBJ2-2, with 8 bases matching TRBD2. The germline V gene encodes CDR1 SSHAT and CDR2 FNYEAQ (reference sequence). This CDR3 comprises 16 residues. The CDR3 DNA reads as TGTGCTAGCAGCCCATCGGCGGGGGGGAACACCGGGGAGCTGTTTTTT. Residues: CASSPSAGGNTGELFF.

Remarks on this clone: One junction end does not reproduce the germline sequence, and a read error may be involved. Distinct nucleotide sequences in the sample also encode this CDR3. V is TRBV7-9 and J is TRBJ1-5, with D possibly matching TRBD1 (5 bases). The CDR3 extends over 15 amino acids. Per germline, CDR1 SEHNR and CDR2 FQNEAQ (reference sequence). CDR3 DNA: TGTGCCAGCAGCTTAGGGGGGACCAGCAATCAGCCCCAGCATTTC. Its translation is CASSLGGTSNQPQHF.

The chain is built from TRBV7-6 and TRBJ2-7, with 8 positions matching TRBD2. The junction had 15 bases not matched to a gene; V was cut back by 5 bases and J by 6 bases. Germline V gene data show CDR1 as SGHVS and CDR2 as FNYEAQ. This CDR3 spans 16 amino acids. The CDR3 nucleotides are TGTGCCAGCAGCAGGTCTGGCGGGGGGATCTCTCTCGAGCAGTACTTC. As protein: CASSRSGGGISLEQYF.

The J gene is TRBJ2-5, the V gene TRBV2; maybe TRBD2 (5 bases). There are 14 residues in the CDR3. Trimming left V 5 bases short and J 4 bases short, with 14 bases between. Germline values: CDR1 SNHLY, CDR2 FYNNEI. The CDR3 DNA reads TGTGCCAGCAGTTCCGGGGTGGTAGTAGAGACCCAGTACTTC. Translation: CASSSGVVVETQYF.

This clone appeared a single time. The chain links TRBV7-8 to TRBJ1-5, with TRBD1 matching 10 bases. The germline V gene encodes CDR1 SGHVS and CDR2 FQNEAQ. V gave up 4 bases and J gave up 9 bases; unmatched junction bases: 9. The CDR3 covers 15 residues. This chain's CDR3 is CASSSGQGPGGPQHF. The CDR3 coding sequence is TGTGCCAGCAGCTCGGGACAGGGGCCCGGGGGGCCCCAGCATTTT.

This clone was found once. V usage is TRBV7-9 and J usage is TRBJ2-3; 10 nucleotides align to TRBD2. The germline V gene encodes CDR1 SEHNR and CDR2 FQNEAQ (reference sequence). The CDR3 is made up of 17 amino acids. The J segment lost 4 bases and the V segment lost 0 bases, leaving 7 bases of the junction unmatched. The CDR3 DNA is TGTGCCAGCAGCTTAGCTAAAGCGGGAGGGCCTTCAGATACGCAGTATTTT. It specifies CASSLAKAGGPSDTQYF. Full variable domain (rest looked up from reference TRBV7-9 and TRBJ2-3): DTGVSQNPRHKITKRGQNVTFRCDPISEHNRLYWYRQTLGQGPEFLTYFQNEAQLEKSRLLSDRFSAERPKGSFSTLEIQRTEQGDSAMYLCASSLAKAGGPSDTQYFGPGTRLTVL.